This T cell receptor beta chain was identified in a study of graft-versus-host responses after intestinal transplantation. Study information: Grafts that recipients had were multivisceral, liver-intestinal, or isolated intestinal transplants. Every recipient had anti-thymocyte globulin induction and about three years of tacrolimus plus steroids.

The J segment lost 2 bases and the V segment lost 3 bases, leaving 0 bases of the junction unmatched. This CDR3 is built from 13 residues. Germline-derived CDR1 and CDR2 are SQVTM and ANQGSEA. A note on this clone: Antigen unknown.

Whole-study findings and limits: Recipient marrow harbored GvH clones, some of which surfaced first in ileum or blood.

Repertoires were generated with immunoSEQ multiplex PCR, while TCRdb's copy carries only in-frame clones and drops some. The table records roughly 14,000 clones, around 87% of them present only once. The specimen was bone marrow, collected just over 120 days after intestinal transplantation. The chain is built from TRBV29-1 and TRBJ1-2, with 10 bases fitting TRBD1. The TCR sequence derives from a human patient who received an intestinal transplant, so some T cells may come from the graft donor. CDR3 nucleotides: TGCAGCGTTGAGGACAGGGGGAACTATGGCTACACCTTC. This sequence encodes CSVEDRGNYGYTF.